This entry features one T cell receptor beta chain sequence. The target antigen is unknown. The sample comes from a study of cytomegalovirus exposure and HLA in healthy donors. Study-level findings and limits: A later analysis found TCR association rates differed by HLA locus, highest for DRB1 and lowest for HLA-C. An analysis done earlier found most TCR beta V segments productive about 90% or about 30% of the time. Confirmation was obtained in vitro that a few CMV-associated chains are specific for CMV antigens.

PCR was performed using 60 Vbeta and 13 Jbeta primers. Sequenced by immunoSEQ multiplex PCR; TCRdb stores in-frame clones only, minus some. The sample has around 130,000 clones, 80% to 85% seen once. CDR3 length: 16 residues. The germline V gene encodes CDR1 LNHDA and CDR2 SQIVND (reference sequence). The V and J ends lost 5 bases and 2 bases, in that order; junction bases with no gene match: 5. The chain recombines TRBV19 with TRBJ2-3; 12 bases fit TRBD1. Sequencing used PBMCs. The source is a boy younger than 18 in good health and CMV-seronegative. CDR3 nucleotides: TGTGCCAGTAGTGCTGGGACAGGGGGCCTCACAGATACGCAGTATTTT. Encoded protein: CASSAGTGGLTDTQYF.